This TCR beta chain is from a study of control samples from healthy donors and cancer patients. The protocol was immunoSEQ multiplex PCR, while the TCRdb copy is restricted to in-frame clones and leaves out a portion. The sample records more than 75,000 clones, about four fifths being singletons. The sample comprised blood. This TCR derives from a woman under 40 in good health.

In DNA form, the CDR3 reads TGTGCCAGCAGCTTGGGGTCGAGAATAGGCGGGGAGCTGTTTTTT. Its translation is CASSLGSRIGGELFF. This rearrangement joins TRBV11-3 to TRBJ2-2; D gene ambiguous. The germline V and J ends were trimmed by 3 bases and 7 bases, with 15 bases remaining between them. The germline V gene has CDR1 SGHNT and CDR2 YENEEA. This CDR3 contains 15 residues.